This TCR beta chain was sequenced in a study of blood T cell repertoires in COVID-19. Study overall: There were acute and convalescent COVID-19 samples, and they came from the United States, Italy and Spain. T cells, B-cell-depleted T cells, or PBMCs provided the cDNA or gDNA that served as material.

Authors' methods: Reference gene primer amplification gave estimated nucleated cell counts. Libraries were prepared by immunoSEQ multiplex PCR; TCRdb keeps only in-frame clonotypes and omits some of them. The V and J calls and clone size were taken over from that table, and D and trimming were inferred from the DNA. The sample records around 200,000 clones, less than 80% being singletons. This clone was recorded at least ten times. The germline gives CDR1 SGHTA, CDR2 FQGTGA. The length of the CDR3 is 15 residues. Trimming pared 2 bases from V and 3 bases from J, leaving 10 bases between. The receptor was isolated from a man in his forties or fifties who had recovered from COVID-19. Sequenced: peripheral blood. This chain joins TRBV7-3 and TRBJ2-2; perhaps TRBD2 as D (6 bases). The CDR3 nucleotides are TGTGCCAGCAGCTTAGATCCGGGGGACACCGGGGAGCTGTTTTTT. Amino acid sequence: CASSLDPGDTGELFF.